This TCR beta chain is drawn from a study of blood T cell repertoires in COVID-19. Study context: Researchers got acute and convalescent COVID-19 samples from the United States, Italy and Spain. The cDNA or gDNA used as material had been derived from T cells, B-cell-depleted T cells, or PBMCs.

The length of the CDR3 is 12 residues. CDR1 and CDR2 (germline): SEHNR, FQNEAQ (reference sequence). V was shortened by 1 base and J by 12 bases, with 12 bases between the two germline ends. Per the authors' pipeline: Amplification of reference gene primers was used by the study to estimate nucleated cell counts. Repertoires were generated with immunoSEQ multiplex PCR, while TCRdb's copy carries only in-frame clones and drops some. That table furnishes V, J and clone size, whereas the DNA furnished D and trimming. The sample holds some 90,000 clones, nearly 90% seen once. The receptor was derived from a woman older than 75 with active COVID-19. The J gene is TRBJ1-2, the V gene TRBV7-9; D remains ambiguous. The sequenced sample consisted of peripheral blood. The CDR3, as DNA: TGTGCCAGCAGCTTAGTCCTTGGCGGGGACACCTTC. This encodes CASSLVLGGDTF.